This T cell receptor beta chain originates from a study of blood T cell repertoires in COVID-19. Study overall: Some COVID-19 samples were acute and others convalescent; all came from the United States, Italy and Spain. The cDNA or gDNA used as material had been derived from T cells, B-cell-depleted T cells, or PBMCs.

This clone showed up just once. Sequencing used immunoSEQ multiplex PCR; TCRdb keeps in-frame clones, though not all of them. The table records about 140,000 clones, roughly 78% of them present only once. V dropped 3 bases and J dropped 5 bases, with 8 bases sitting between them. The CDR3 length is 12 residues. Sample: peripheral blood. The chain links TRBV12-3 or TRBV12-4 to TRBJ2-7, with D perhaps TRBD2 (5 bases). The receptor's source is a man in his 60s with acute or convalescent COVID-19. This CDR3 reads CASSFSGDEQYF. CDR3 DNA sequence: TGTGCCAGCAGTTTTTCCGGGGACGAGCAGTACTTC.